The rows below give T cell receptor beta chains drawn from one sample of a study of CD8 T cells in ankylosing spondylitis. MiXCR was run by TCRdb on the 5' RACE reads, yielding one entry per CDR3 protein. The repertoire holds approximately 200,000 distinct CDR3 sequences, with about 13% as singletons. Input material: blood, either unsorted or a sorted T cell fraction (not recorded which). The receptor set was obtained from a male donor with ankylosing spondylitis or in good health (not recorded which). The CDR3 runs from the conserved cysteine through the conserved F or W. Each record gives: D gene, J gene, clone size, V gene, CDR3 protein, CDR3 DNA. D genes are given only for firm matches. Size is stated for part of the rows, as once, few or many counts, or as a class when the clone is expanded.

d_gene: -; j_gene: TRBJ1-1; abundance: few; v_gene: TRBV5-1; CDR3aa: CASTLPTGNTEAFF; CDR3nt: TGCGCCAGCACCCTACCAACAGGGAACACTGAAGCTTTCTTT
d_gene: -; j_gene: TRBJ2-3; abundance: -; v_gene: TRBV12-5; CDR3aa: CASGYPRAVRSPDTQYF; CDR3nt: TGTGCTAGTGGTTACCCACGAGCGGTGAGGAGCCCAGATACGCAGTATTTT
d_gene: -; j_gene: TRBJ1-1; abundance: -; v_gene: TRBV30; CDR3aa: CAWSVQFGGEAFF; CDR3nt: TGTGCCTGGAGTGTACAATTTGGAGGTGAAGCTTTCTTT
d_gene: TRBD2; j_gene: TRBJ2-1; abundance: few; v_gene: TRBV5-1; CDR3aa: CASSRTSEAYNEQFF; CDR3nt: TGCGCCAGCAGCAGGACTAGTGAGGCCTACAATGAGCAGTTCTTC
d_gene: TRBD1; j_gene: TRBJ2-1; abundance: -; v_gene: TRBV19; CDR3aa: CASWIGTGHGNEQFF; CDR3nt: TGTGCCAGCTGGATAGGGACAGGACATGGCAATGAGCAGTTCTTC
d_gene: TRBD2; j_gene: TRBJ2-3; abundance: many; v_gene: TRBV20-1; CDR3aa: CSARDGGSADTQYF; CDR3nt: TGCAGTGCTAGAGATGGCGGGAGCGCAGATACGCAGTATTTT
d_gene: TRBD1; j_gene: TRBJ1-2; abundance: few; v_gene: TRBV12-3/TRBV12-4; CDR3aa: CASSSSTGRNYGYTF; CDR3nt: TGTGCCAGCAGTTCCTCGACAGGGCGGAACTATGGCTACACCTTC
d_gene: -; j_gene: TRBJ2-7; abundance: few; v_gene: TRBV28; CDR3aa: CASSLSAPEQYF; CDR3nt: TGTGCCAGCAGTTTATCCGCACCCGAGCAGTACTTC
d_gene: -; j_gene: TRBJ2-1; abundance: -; v_gene: TRBV5-6; CDR3aa: CASSPVGDNEQFF; CDR3nt: TGTGCCAGCAGCCCCGTTGGCGACAATGAGCAGTTCTTC
d_gene: -; j_gene: TRBJ2-2; abundance: -; v_gene: TRBV27; CDR3aa: CASRPQGLYTGELFF; CDR3nt: TGTGCCAGCAGGCCACAGGGACTTTACACCGGGGAGCTGTTTTTT
d_gene: TRBD2; j_gene: TRBJ2-1; abundance: -; v_gene: TRBV7-9; CDR3aa: CASSLGPLSGVNEQFF; CDR3nt: TGTGCCAGCAGCTTAGGCCCGCTGAGCGGGGTCAATGAGCAGTTCTTC
d_gene: TRBD2; j_gene: TRBJ2-7; abundance: -; v_gene: TRBV5-1; CDR3aa: CASSPRGLAGRFAYSGSGSYEQYF; CDR3nt: TGCGCCAGCAGCCCACGAGGGTTGGCAGGGAGATTCGCTTATAGCGGGAGTGGCTCCTACGAGCAGTACTTC
d_gene: -; j_gene: TRBJ2-4; abundance: many; v_gene: TRBV4-1; CDR3aa: CASSRILAKNIQYF; CDR3nt: TGCGCCAGCAGCCGTATTTTAGCCAAAAACATTCAGTACTTC
d_gene: -; j_gene: TRBJ2-1; abundance: many; v_gene: TRBV9; CDR3aa: CASSLPTDPYNEQFF; CDR3nt: TGTGCCAGCAGCCTCCCAACTGACCCATACAATGAGCAGTTCTTC
d_gene: TRBD2; j_gene: TRBJ2-3; abundance: -; v_gene: TRBV20-1; CDR3aa: CSAREVAGGDTDTQYF; CDR3nt: TGCAGTGCTAGAGAGGTAGCGGGGGGGGACACAGATACGCAGTATTTT
d_gene: TRBD1; j_gene: TRBJ2-2; abundance: -; v_gene: TRBV6-1; CDR3aa: CASSETGDTGELFF; CDR3nt: TGTGCCAGCAGCGAAACAGGGGACACCGGGGAGCTGTTTTTT
d_gene: TRBD2; j_gene: TRBJ2-7; abundance: few; v_gene: TRBV20-1; CDR3aa: CSARGGGLAGTEQYF; CDR3nt: TGCAGTGCTAGAGGGGGGGGACTAGCGGGAACCGAGCAGTACTTC
d_gene: -; j_gene: TRBJ1-1; abundance: few; v_gene: TRBV5-1; CDR3aa: CASTLSRGETEAFF; CDR3nt: TGCGCCAGCACCCTCTCCAGGGGTGAGACTGAAGCTTTCTTT
d_gene: -; j_gene: TRBJ2-1; abundance: once; v_gene: TRBV14; CDR3aa: CASSDPLRAEQFF; CDR3nt: TGTGCCAGCAGTGACCCCCTTAGGGCTGAGCAGTTCTTC